The rows below give T cell receptor beta chains drawn from one sample of a study of blood T cell repertoires in COVID-19. Only in-frame clones appear in the TCRdb table, and some are missing; sequencing was by immunoSEQ multiplex PCR. The table has about 350,000 clones, more than 70% seen once; the top ten hold 1%. Sequencing was carried out using PBMCs or T cells enriched from blood (not recorded which). The receptors stem from a woman in her 30s who had been exposed to COVID-19. Each CDR3 is given with its conserved first and last residue. The order of the fields is D gene, V gene, J gene, clone size, CDR3 protein, CDR3 DNA. The D gene is left open where the match is weak. Clone size, where shown, is once, few, many, or a class for clones that have expanded.

>-|TRBV12-3/TRBV12-4|TRBJ2-7|-
CASSWGLAYEQYF
TGTGCCAGCAGTTGGGGACTCGCCTACGAGCAGTACTTC
>TRBD1|TRBV3-1/TRBV3-2|TRBJ1-3|-
CASSRGQGADTIYF
TGTGCCAGCAGCCGGGGACAGGGGGCGGACACCATATATTTT
>-|TRBV27|TRBJ1-1|-
CASSLSWEVTEAFF
TGTGCCAGCAGTTTATCGTGGGAGGTCACTGAAGCTTTCTTT
>-|TRBV11-2|TRBJ2-7|-
CASSLNAVQGREQYF
TGTGCCAGCAGCCTTAATGCGGTGCAGGGTCGAGAGCAGTACTTC
>TRBD1|TRBV12-3/TRBV12-4|TRBJ1-1|-
CASRPTGGSEAFF
TGTGCCAGCAGACCGACAGGGGGAAGTGAAGCTTTCTTT
>TRBD1|TRBV7-3|TRBJ2-6|-
CASSPKFKTGGQLSGANVLTF
TGTGCCAGCAGCCCTAAATTCAAGACAGGGGGCCAACTCTCTGGGGCCAACGTCCTGACTTTC
>-|TRBV18|TRBJ1-5|-
CASSTLGGVSNQPQHF
TGTGCCAGCTCAACTCTCGGGGGTGTTAGCAATCAGCCCCAGCATTTT
>-|TRBV5-1|TRBJ2-7|-
CASWDTRKGAYEQYF
TGCGCCAGCTGGGACACTCGGAAGGGGGCCTACGAGCAGTACTTC
>TRBD1|TRBV5-4|TRBJ1-2|once
CASSPGQEKYGYTF
TGTGCCAGCAGCCCGGGACAGGAGAAGTATGGCTACACCTTC
>-|TRBV12-3/TRBV12-4|TRBJ2-1|-
CASSFSPGEQFF
TGTGCCAGCAGTTTTTCCCCCGGTGAGCAGTTCTTC
>-|TRBV11-2|TRBJ2-3|-
CASSLGTAGLTDTQYF
TGTGCCAGCAGCTTAGGGACAGCCGGACTCACAGATACGCAGTATTTT
>-|TRBV4-2|TRBJ1-1|-
CASKQGTEAFF
TGTGCCAGTAAACAGGGAACTGAAGCTTTCTTT
>TRBD2|TRBV7-9|TRBJ2-5|-
CAGRLAGAETQYF
TGTGCCGGAAGACTAGCGGGAGCAGAGACCCAGTACTTC
>TRBD2|TRBV11-1|TRBJ2-3|-
CASSWGLAGPDTQYF
TGTGCCAGCAGCTGGGGACTAGCGGGCCCAGATACGCAGTATTTT
>-|TRBV11-2|TRBJ1-4|-
CASRHSGGYEKLFF
TGTGCCAGCAGACACTCGGGGGGATATGAAAAACTGTTTTTT
>TRBD2|TRBV5-1|TRBJ2-1|-
CASSFTSGSSYNEQFF
TGCGCCAGCAGCTTTACTAGCGGGAGCTCCTACAATGAGCAGTTCTTC
>-|TRBV6-2/TRBV6-3|TRBJ1-2|-
CASSAGTGLRGYTF
TGTGCCAGCAGTGCCGGAACAGGTCTGCGTGGCTACACCTTC
>TRBD2|TRBV19|TRBJ2-7|-
CASSGTSGPVDEQYF
TGTGCCAGTAGCGGGACTAGCGGTCCTGTGGACGAGCAGTACTTC
>TRBD1|TRBV28|TRBJ1-5|-
CASSSQGKNQPQHF
TGTGCCAGCAGTTCACAGGGGAAGAATCAGCCCCAGCATTTT
>TRBD2|TRBV27|TRBJ2-7|few
CASSLKVGWTSRTYEQYF
TGTGCCAGCAGTTTAAAAGTAGGGTGGACTAGCCGGACCTACGAGCAGTACTTC
>TRBD2|TRBV28|TRBJ2-7|-
CASSLLAPSSGSYYEQYF
TGTGCCAGCAGTTTATTGGCCCCTTCTAGCGGGAGTTACTACGAGCAGTACTTC
>-|TRBV27|TRBJ2-7|-
CASSFSPDGSEQYF
TGTGCCAGCAGTTTTTCCCCGGACGGGAGCGAGCAGTACTTC
>TRBD2|TRBV18|TRBJ2-7|-
CASSPGTSGTYEQYF
TGTGCCAGCTCCCCCGGGACTAGCGGGACCTACGAGCAGTACTTC
>-|TRBV28|TRBJ1-1|once
CATSLWREGTEAFF
TGTGCCACCTCCCTTTGGAGGGAGGGCACTGAAGCTTTCTTT
>-|TRBV10-3|TRBJ2-3|-
CAISEDSPDTQYF
TGTGCCATCAGTGAGGACTCCCCCGATACGCAGTATTTT
>-|TRBV18|TRBJ1-4|once
CASSPGAETNEKLFF
TGTGCCAGCTCACCAGGGGCAGAGACTAATGAAAAACTGTTTTTT